This T cell receptor beta chain was found in a study of control samples from healthy donors and cancer patients. V was shortened by 3 bases and J by 5 bases, with 11 bases between the two germline ends. The CDR3 is made up of 13 amino acids. Germline V lookup: CDR1 LNHDA, CDR2 SQIVND (reference sequence). Sequenced by immunoSEQ multiplex PCR; TCRdb stores in-frame clones only, minus some. The sample holds 100,000 to 150,000 clones; over 80% are singletons and the top ten take roughly 1.9%. Material: blood. The chain recombines TRBV19 with TRBJ2-7; D gene uncertain. The sequence was collected from a woman aged 50 to 60 in good health. For the CDR3, the DNA is TGTGCCAGTAGTATCGGGTTTCCCGACGAGCAGTACTTC. Translating it yields CASSIGFPDEQYF.